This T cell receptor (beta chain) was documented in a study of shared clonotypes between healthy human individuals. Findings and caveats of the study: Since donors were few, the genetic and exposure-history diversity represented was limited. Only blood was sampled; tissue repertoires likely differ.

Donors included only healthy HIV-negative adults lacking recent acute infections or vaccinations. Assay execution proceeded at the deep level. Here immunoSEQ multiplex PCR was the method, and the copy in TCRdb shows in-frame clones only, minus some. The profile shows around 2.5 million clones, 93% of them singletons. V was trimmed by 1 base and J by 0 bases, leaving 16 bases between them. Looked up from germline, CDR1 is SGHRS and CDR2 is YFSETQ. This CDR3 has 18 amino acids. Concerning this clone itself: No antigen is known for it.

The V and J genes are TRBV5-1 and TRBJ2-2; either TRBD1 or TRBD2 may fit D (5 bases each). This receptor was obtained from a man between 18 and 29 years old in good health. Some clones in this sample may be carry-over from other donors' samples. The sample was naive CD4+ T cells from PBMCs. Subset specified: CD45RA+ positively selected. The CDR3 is CASSLRVRGSSNTGELFF. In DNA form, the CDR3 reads TGCGCCAGCAGCTTGCGAGTGAGGGGCAGTTCGAACACCGGGGAGCTGTTTTTT.